Included here is one T cell receptor beta chain sequence, with context. Trimming took off 1 base at V and 9 bases at J, with 12 bases between the two ends. Germline V gives CDR1 SQVTM, CDR2 ANQGSEA. The CDR3 loop spans 12 amino acids. The data belong to a study of blood T cell repertoires in COVID-19. This table comes from immunoSEQ multiplex PCR, and its TCRdb copy is limited to in-frame clones, with some not included. The sample includes 350,000 to 450,000 clones, over 75% of them seen just once. This rearrangement joins TRBV29-1 to TRBJ1-2; D is unresolved. The specimen sequenced was PBMCs or T cells enriched from blood (not recorded which). The receptor was derived from a man aged 40-49 years in a cohort exposed to, infected with or recovered from COVID-19 (not recorded which). The CDR3 sequence: CSVEGVVDRYTF. The CDR3 DNA follows: TGCAGCGTTGAAGGAGTGGTCGATCGCTACACCTTC.